This T cell receptor (beta chain) appears in the sequencing data of a study of OX40 agonist ivuxolimab in advanced cancers. The method was immunoSEQ multiplex PCR; TCRdb's version includes in-frame clones alone and lacks a portion of them. The table lists under 20,000 clones, 76% of them singletons. The CDR3 loop spans 15 amino acids. V lost 4 bases and J 4 bases, leaving 16 bases between the germline ends. The germline gives CDR1 SEHNR, CDR2 FQNEAQ (reference sequence). The V and J genes are TRBV7-9 and TRBJ1-2, with D possibly matching TRBD1 (5 bases). The source was CD4+ or CD8+ T cells sorted from blood, collected in a trial of the OX40 agonist ivuxolimab. The clonotype was recovered from an adult with an advanced solid tumor such as melanoma, head and neck, liver or kidney cancer. CDR3 bases: TGTGCCAGCAGCTCTTCAAAGAGGGGCCCCTATGGCTACACCTTC. As protein: CASSSSKRGPYGYTF.